This is a list of T cell receptor beta chains from one sample in a study of blood T cell repertoires in COVID-19. Some clones are missing from TCRdb's copy, which holds only in-frame ones; the method was immunoSEQ multiplex PCR. The sample has 65,000 or so clones, 85% to 90% seen once. Sequenced material: peripheral blood. The receptor source for this set is a man in his fifties or sixties with active COVID-19. CDR3s include the opening cysteine and the closing phenylalanine or tryptophan. The order of the fields is J gene, V gene, clone size, D gene, CDR3 DNA, CDR3 protein. The D gene is left open where the match is weak. Expanded clones get a size class; other rows say once, few or many, or leave the size out.

TRBJ2-4	TRBV5-4	-	TRBD1	TGTGCCAGCAGCTCGGGACAGATAGCCAAAAACATTCAGTACTTC	CASSSGQIAKNIQYF
TRBJ2-3	TRBV3-1/TRBV3-2	-	TRBD2	TGTGCCAGCAGCGGAGCGGGGGGAACAGATACGCAGTATTTT	CASSGAGGTDTQYF
TRBJ1-1	TRBV9	-	-	TGTGCCAGCAGCGTAGGAGGGTGGAACACTGAAGCTTTCTTT	CASSVGGWNTEAFF
TRBJ2-2	TRBV24-1	-	TRBD1	TGTGCCACCAGGGGACAGGGTCGATCCGGGGAGCTGTTTTTT	CATRGQGRSGELFF
TRBJ1-1	TRBV28	-	TRBD1	TGTGCCAGCAGTTTGCCCGACAGGGGGCAGGCTTTCTTT	CASSLPDRGQAFF
TRBJ2-7	TRBV6-4	-	TRBD1	TGTGCCAGCAGTCCGGGACAGGGCAACGAGCAGTACTTC	CASSPGQGNEQYF
TRBJ1-5	TRBV28	many	TRBD1	TGTGCCAGCAGTTTCCCAGGGGGCTTTGGAAATCAGCCCCAGCATTTT	CASSFPGGFGNQPQHF
TRBJ1-2	TRBV18	-	TRBD1	TGTGCCAGCTCCCAAAATCGGGACAGGGCGAACTATGGCTACACCTTC	CASSQNRDRANYGYTF
TRBJ2-7	TRBV29-1	-	-	TGCAGCGTTGACTTCCGCAGGGATGGCGAGCAGTACTTC	CSVDFRRDGEQYF
TRBJ2-4	TRBV3-1/TRBV3-2	-	-	TGTGCCAGCAGCCCGACGGGATACTACGCCAAAAACATTCAGTACTTC	CASSPTGYYAKNIQYF
TRBJ2-5	TRBV5-1	-	TRBD1	TGCGCCAGCAGCTACCGGACAGGGGGGGAGACCCAGTACTTC	CASSYRTGGETQYF
TRBJ2-7	TRBV7-9	few	-	TGTGCCAGCAGCTTAGGCCAAGGGGTTAGCTCCTACGAGCAGTACTTC	CASSLGQGVSSYEQYF
TRBJ1-1	TRBV5-4	-	-	TGTGCCAGCAGCAGCGCATTGAACACTGAAGCTTTCTTT	CASSSALNTEAFF
TRBJ2-2	TRBV19	-	-	TGTGCCAGTAGTATTGAGCGCGGGGAGCTGTTTTTT	CASSIERGELFF
TRBJ1-1	TRBV5-1	-	TRBD1	TGCGCCAGCAGCCACGGGACAGGGAACACTGAAGCTTTCTTT	CASSHGTGNTEAFF
TRBJ1-4	TRBV4-2	once	TRBD1	TGTGCCAGCAGCCAAGATTTAGGGGGCGAAACTAATGAAAAACTGTTTTTT	CASSQDLGGETNEKLFF